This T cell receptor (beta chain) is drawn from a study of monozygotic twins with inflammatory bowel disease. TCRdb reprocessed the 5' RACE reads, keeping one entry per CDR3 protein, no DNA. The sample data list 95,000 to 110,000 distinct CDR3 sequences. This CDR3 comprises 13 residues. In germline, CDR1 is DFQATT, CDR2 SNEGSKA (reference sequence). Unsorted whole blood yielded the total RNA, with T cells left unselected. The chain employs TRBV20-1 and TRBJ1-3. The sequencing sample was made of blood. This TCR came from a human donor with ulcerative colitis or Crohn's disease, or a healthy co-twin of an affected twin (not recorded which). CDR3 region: CSASSLSGNTIYF.